A single sample is the source of the 9 T cell receptor beta chains below, sequenced in a study of CD8 T cells in ankylosing spondylitis. TCRdb itself ran the 5' RACE reads through MiXCR, one entry per CDR3 protein. The profile shows 350,000 to 400,000 distinct CDR3 sequences, 20% of them singletons. The sequenced material came from blood, either unsorted or a sorted T cell fraction (not recorded which). All receptors derive from a male donor with ankylosing spondylitis or in good health (not recorded which).

The J gene is TRBJ2-1, the V gene TRBV6-2 or TRBV6-3, with TRBD2 matching 8 bases. There are 13 residues in the CDR3. Germline CDR1 reads MNHEY; CDR2 reads SVGEGT. With 5 bases clipped from V and 10 bases from J, the junction kept 7 bases outside the gene matches. The CDR3 DNA is TGTGCCAGCAGTATCTTAGCGGGGACCGAGCAGTTCTTC. It encodes CASSILAGTEQFF.

This sequence joins TRBV20-1 and TRBJ2-3, with D possibly called TRBD1 or TRBD2 (5 bases each). Germline CDR1 is DFQATT and CDR2 is SNEGSKA (reference sequence). The CDR3 is 13 amino acids. The ends were cut back, 6 bases at V and 4 bases at J, with 14 bases in the middle. CDR3 loop: CSAGSEGSDTQYF. Here the CDR3 DNA reads TGCAGTGCAGGTAGCGAGGGGTCAGATACGCAGTATTTT.

A few counts support this clonotype. CDR3 in DNA: TGTGCCAGCAGCTCACGGACCCCTGGAGGGGGGGCTTTTTACGAGCAGTACTTC. This sequence encodes CASSSRTPGGGAFYEQYF. The rearrangement uses TRBV13 and TRBJ2-7, with a tentative D call TRBD2 (7 bases). The CDR3 spans 18 residues. Germline assignment: CDR1 PRHDT and CDR2 FYEKMQ (reference sequence). V dropped 4 bases and J dropped 4 bases, with 26 bases sitting between them. Looking up the rest from reference TRBV13 and TRBJ2-7 gives the full variable domain: AAGVIQSPRHLIKEKRETATLKCYPIPRHDTVYWYQQGPGQDPQFLISFYEKMQSDKGSIPDRFSAQQFSDYHSELNMSSLELGDSALYFCASSSRTPGGGAFYEQYFGPGTRLTVT.

Only a few counts were recorded for this clonotype. The chain combines TRBV7-9 with TRBJ2-3, with D tentatively TRBD2 (6 bases). Trimming took 6 bases from V and 4 from J, leaving 11 bases between them. CDR1 is SEHNR and CDR2 is FQNEAQ in the germline V gene (reference sequence). This CDR3 has 13 amino acids. CDR3 DNA sequence: TGTGCCAGCAGGAGAGCGGGCCCAGATACGCAGTATTTT. The encoded protein is CASRRAGPDTQYF.

The V and J genes are TRBV15 and TRBJ1-1; D is unresolved. The germline V gene has CDR1 LNHNV and CDR2 YYDKDF (reference sequence). The CDR3 is made up of 13 amino acids. V dropped 0 bases and J dropped 5 bases, with 7 bases sitting between them. The CDR3 sequence is CATSRDHGTEAFF. CDR3 coding DNA: TGTGCCACCAGCAGAGATCATGGGACTGAAGCTTTCTTT.

This chain connects TRBV15 to TRBJ2-2; possibly TRBD2 for D (5 bases). In germline, CDR1 is LNHNV, CDR2 YYDKDF (reference sequence). V shed 8 bases and J shed 4 bases, with 20 bases lying between them. This CDR3 comprises 16 residues. The chain's CDR3 is CATGPLRGTGTGELFF. CDR3 coding DNA: TGTGCCACCGGCCCTCTTCGGGGTACGGGCACCGGGGAGCTGTTTTTT.

The sample holds a few counts of this clonotype. The V and J genes are TRBV20-1 and TRBJ2-3; D gene uncertain. The V and J ends lost 1 base and 5 bases respectively, with 4 bases between them. The CDR3 is made up of 11 amino acids. CDR1 DFQATT and CDR2 SNEGSKA come from the germline V gene (reference sequence). The CDR3 DNA reads as TGCAGTGCTAGAGGGGGAGATACGCAGTATTTT. Amino acids: CSARGGDTQYF.

This clonotype was recorded a few times. This chain links TRBV28 with TRBJ2-6, with 7 bases lining up with TRBD1. CDR3 length: 15 residues. Germline lookup yields CDR1 MDHEN and CDR2 SYDVKM. The V segment lost 7 bases and the J segment 3 bases; nucleotides outside the gene matches: 6. The CDR3 sequence is CASTLQGFGANVLTF. The CDR3 DNA reads TGTGCCAGCACCCTACAGGGGTTTGGGGCCAACGTCCTGACTTTC.

The table lists this clonotype with a few counts. The J gene is TRBJ2-5, the V gene TRBV7-8; 7 bases are shared with TRBD1. J lost 2 bases, V lost 5 bases, and 8 bases had no gene match. Germline CDR1 is SGHVS and CDR2 is FQNEAQ. This CDR3 has 15 residues. The DNA for the CDR3 is TGTGCCAGCAGCCGCCGGGACAGTACACAAGAGACCCAGTACTTC. Amino acid sequence: CASSRRDSTQETQYF.